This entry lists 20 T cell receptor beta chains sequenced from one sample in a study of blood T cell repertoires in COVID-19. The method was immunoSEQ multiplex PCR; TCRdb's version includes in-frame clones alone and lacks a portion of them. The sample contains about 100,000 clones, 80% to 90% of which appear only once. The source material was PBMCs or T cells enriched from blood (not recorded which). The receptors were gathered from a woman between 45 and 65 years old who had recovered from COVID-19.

The CDR3 DNA is TGTGCCAGCAGGATTGACTGGTCGGGGGTCAATGAGCAGTTCTTC. Its protein is CASRIDWSGVNEQFF. V gene TRBV27 combines with J gene TRBJ2-1; possibly TRBD2 for D (6 bases). The CDR3 length is 15 residues. Germline lookup yields CDR1 MNHEY and CDR2 SMNVEV (reference sequence). V lost 6 bases, J lost 6 bases, and 18 bases lay in between.

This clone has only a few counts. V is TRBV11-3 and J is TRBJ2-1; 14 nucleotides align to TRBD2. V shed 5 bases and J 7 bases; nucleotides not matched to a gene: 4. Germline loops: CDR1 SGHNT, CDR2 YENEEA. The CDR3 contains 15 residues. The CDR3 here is CASSPGLAGVNEQFF. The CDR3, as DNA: TGTGCCAGCAGCCCGGGACTAGCGGGGGTTAATGAGCAGTTCTTC.

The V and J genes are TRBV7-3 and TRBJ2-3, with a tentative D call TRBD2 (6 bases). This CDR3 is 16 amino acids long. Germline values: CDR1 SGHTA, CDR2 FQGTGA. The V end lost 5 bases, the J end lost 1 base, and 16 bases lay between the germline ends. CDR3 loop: CASSGSLGGGTDTQYF. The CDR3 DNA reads TGTGCCAGCAGCGGATCCCTCGGGGGAGGCACAGATACGCAGTATTTT.

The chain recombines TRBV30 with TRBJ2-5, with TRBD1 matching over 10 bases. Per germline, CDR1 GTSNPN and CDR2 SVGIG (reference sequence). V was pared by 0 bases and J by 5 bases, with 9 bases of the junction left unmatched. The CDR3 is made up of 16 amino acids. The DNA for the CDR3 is TGTGCCTGGAGTGTGCCACGGGACAGGGGAGGGGAGACCCAGTACTTC. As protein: CAWSVPRDRGGETQYF.

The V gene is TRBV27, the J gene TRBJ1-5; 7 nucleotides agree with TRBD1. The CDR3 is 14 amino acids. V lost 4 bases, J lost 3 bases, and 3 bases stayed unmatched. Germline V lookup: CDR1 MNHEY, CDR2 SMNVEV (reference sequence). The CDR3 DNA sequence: TGTGCCAGCAGTTACAGGGGAGACAATCAGCCCCAGCATTTT. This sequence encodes CASSYRGDNQPQHF.

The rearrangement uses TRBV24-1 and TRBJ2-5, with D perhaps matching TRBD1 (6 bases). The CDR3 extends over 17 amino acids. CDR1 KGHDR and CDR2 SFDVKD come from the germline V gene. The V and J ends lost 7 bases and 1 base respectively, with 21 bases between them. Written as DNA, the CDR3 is TGTGCCACCAGCAGTCCAAGGACAGCAAGATTCCAAGAGACCCAGTACTTC. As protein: CATSSPRTARFQETQYF.

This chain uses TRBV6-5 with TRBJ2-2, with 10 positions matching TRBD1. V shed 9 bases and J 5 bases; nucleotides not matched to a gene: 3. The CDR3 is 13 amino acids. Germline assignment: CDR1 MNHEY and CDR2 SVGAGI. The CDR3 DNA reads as TGTGCCAGTGGGACAGGGGTTACCGGGGAGCTGTTTTTT. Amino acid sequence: CASGTGVTGELFF.

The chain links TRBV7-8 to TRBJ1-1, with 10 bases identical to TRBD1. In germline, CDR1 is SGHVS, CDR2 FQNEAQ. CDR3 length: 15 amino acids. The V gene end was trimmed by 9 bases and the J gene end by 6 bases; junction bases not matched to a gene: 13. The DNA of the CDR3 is TGTGCCAGTGGCGGGACAGGGGTTGTTGGGCCTGAAGCTTTCTTT. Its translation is CASGGTGVVGPEAFF.

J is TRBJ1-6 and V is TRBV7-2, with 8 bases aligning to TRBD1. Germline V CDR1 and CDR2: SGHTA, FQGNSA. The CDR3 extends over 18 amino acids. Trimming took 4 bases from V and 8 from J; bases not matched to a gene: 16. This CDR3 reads CASSSPRAGTGGYSPLHF. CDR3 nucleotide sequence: TGTGCCAGCAGCTCACCCCGAGCTGGGACAGGCGGATATTCACCCCTCCACTTT. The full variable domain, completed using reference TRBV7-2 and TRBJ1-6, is GAGVSQSPSNKVTEKGKDVELRCDPISGHTALYWYRQSLGQGLEFLIYFQGNSAPDKSGLPSDRFSAERTGGSVSTLTIQRTQQEDSAVYLCASSSPRAGTGGYSPLHFGNGTRLTVT.

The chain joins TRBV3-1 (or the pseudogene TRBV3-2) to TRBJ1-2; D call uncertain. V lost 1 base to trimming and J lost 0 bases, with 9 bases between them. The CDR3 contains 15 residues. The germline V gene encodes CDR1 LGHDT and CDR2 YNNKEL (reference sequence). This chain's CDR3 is CASSQVAGANYGYTF. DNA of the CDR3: TGTGCCAGCAGCCAAGTCGCGGGAGCTAACTATGGCTACACCTTC.

The chain's CDR3 is CASSYDRDSMNTEAFF. In DNA form, the CDR3 reads TGTGCCAGCAGTTATGACAGGGACTCTATGAACACTGAAGCTTTCTTT. The chain is built from TRBV7-9 and TRBJ1-1; TRBD1 matches 7 bases. V shed 6 bases, J shed 0 bases, and the junction held 10 bases outside the gene matches. CDR3 length: 16 amino acids. Germline CDR1 and CDR2: SEHNR and FQNEAQ (reference sequence).

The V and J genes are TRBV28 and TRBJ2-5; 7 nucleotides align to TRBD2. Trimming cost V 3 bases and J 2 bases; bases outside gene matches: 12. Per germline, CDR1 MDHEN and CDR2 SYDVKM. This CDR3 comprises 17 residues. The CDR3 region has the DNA TGTGCCAGCAGTTTTGAAGTCATGAGGGAGGGTCAAGAGACCCAGTACTTC. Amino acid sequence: CASSFEVMREGQETQYF.

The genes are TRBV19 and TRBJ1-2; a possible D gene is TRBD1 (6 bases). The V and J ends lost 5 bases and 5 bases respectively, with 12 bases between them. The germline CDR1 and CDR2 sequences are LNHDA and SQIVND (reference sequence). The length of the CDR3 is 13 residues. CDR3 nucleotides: TGTGCCAGTAGTGCCGGGACAAATTATGGCTACACCTTC. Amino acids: CASSAGTNYGYTF.

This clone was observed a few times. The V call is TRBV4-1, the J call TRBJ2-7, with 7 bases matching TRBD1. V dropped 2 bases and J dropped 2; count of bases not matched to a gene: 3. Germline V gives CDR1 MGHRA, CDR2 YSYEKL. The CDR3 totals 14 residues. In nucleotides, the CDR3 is TGCGCCAGCAGCCAAACAGGACAGGCCTACGAGCAGTACTTC. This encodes CASSQTGQAYEQYF.

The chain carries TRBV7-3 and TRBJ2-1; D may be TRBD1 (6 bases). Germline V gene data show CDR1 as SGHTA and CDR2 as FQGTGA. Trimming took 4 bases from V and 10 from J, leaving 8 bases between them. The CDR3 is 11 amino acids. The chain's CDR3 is CASSSGTEQFF. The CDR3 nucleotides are TGTGCCAGCAGCTCTGGGACAGAGCAGTTCTTC.

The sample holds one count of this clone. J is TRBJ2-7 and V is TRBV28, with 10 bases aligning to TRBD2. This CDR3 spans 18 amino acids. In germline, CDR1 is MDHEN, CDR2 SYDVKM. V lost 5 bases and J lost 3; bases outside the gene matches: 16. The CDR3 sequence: CASSPNGLAGVRNYEQYF. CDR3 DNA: TGTGCCAGCAGTCCTAACGGGCTAGCGGGAGTCAGGAACTACGAGCAGTACTTC.

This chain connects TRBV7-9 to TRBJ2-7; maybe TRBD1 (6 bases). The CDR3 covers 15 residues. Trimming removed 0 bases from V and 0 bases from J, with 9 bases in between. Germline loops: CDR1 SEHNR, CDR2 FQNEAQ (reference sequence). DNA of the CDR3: TGTGCCAGCAGCTTAGCACAGGGTGCCTCCTACGAGCAGTACTTC. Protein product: CASSLAQGASYEQYF.

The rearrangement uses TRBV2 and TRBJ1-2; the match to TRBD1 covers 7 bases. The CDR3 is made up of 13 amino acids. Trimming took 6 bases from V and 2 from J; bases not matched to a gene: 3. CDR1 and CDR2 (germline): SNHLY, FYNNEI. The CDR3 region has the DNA TGTGCCAGCAGCCTACAGGGGAACTATGGCTACACCTTC. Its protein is CASSLQGNYGYTF.

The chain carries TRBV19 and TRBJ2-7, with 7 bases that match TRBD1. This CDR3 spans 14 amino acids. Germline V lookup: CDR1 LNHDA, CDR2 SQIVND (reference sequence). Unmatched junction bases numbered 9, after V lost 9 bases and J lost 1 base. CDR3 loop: CASAVWDSSYEQYF. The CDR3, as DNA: TGTGCCAGCGCAGTTTGGGACAGTTCCTACGAGCAGTACTTC.

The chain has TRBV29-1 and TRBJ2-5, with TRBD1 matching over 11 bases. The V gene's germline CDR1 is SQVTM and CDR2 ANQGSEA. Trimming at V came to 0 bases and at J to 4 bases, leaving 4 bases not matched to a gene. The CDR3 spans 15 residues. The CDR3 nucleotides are TGCAGCGTTGAAGATAGGGACAGGGGGAGAGAGACCCAGTACTTC. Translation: CSVEDRDRGRETQYF.